This T cell receptor beta chain was captured in a study of T cells in tuberculosis. The overall study: In South Africa, adults with active tuberculosis were compared with IGRA-negative and latently infected IGRA-positive adolescents.

Time point defined: new active TB diagnosis, blood taken before or within 7 days of starting treatment. Unsorted cryopreserved PBMC were sequenced, averaging roughly 100,000 T cells per clinical donor. Concerning this clone: The antigen is undetermined.

Per the germline V gene, CDR1 is MGHRA and CDR2 is YSYEKL. V dropped 10 bases and J dropped 8; count of bases not matched to a gene: 22. The CDR3 has 18 amino acids. General observations from the study: Active tuberculosis patients had shorter CDR3-alpha; the beta difference was nonsignificant. Classification accuracy was roughly 87% (AUROC 0.90) with the GMM-specific repertoire.

Sequenced by immunoSEQ multiplex PCR; TCRdb stores in-frame clones only, minus some. The sample has some 31,000 clones, about 82% seen once; the top ten hold approximately 4.7%. The V and J genes are TRBV4-1 and TRBJ1-4; 10 bases are a match to TRBD1. The sequencing used PBMCs, collected at tuberculosis diagnosis. This sequence was found in an adult with tuberculosis. CDR3 nucleotide sequence: TGCGCCACCTATCCTACCGGGACAGGGGTCGAAGTGGGGGAAAAACTGTTTTTT. The encoded protein is CATYPTGTGVEVGEKLFF.